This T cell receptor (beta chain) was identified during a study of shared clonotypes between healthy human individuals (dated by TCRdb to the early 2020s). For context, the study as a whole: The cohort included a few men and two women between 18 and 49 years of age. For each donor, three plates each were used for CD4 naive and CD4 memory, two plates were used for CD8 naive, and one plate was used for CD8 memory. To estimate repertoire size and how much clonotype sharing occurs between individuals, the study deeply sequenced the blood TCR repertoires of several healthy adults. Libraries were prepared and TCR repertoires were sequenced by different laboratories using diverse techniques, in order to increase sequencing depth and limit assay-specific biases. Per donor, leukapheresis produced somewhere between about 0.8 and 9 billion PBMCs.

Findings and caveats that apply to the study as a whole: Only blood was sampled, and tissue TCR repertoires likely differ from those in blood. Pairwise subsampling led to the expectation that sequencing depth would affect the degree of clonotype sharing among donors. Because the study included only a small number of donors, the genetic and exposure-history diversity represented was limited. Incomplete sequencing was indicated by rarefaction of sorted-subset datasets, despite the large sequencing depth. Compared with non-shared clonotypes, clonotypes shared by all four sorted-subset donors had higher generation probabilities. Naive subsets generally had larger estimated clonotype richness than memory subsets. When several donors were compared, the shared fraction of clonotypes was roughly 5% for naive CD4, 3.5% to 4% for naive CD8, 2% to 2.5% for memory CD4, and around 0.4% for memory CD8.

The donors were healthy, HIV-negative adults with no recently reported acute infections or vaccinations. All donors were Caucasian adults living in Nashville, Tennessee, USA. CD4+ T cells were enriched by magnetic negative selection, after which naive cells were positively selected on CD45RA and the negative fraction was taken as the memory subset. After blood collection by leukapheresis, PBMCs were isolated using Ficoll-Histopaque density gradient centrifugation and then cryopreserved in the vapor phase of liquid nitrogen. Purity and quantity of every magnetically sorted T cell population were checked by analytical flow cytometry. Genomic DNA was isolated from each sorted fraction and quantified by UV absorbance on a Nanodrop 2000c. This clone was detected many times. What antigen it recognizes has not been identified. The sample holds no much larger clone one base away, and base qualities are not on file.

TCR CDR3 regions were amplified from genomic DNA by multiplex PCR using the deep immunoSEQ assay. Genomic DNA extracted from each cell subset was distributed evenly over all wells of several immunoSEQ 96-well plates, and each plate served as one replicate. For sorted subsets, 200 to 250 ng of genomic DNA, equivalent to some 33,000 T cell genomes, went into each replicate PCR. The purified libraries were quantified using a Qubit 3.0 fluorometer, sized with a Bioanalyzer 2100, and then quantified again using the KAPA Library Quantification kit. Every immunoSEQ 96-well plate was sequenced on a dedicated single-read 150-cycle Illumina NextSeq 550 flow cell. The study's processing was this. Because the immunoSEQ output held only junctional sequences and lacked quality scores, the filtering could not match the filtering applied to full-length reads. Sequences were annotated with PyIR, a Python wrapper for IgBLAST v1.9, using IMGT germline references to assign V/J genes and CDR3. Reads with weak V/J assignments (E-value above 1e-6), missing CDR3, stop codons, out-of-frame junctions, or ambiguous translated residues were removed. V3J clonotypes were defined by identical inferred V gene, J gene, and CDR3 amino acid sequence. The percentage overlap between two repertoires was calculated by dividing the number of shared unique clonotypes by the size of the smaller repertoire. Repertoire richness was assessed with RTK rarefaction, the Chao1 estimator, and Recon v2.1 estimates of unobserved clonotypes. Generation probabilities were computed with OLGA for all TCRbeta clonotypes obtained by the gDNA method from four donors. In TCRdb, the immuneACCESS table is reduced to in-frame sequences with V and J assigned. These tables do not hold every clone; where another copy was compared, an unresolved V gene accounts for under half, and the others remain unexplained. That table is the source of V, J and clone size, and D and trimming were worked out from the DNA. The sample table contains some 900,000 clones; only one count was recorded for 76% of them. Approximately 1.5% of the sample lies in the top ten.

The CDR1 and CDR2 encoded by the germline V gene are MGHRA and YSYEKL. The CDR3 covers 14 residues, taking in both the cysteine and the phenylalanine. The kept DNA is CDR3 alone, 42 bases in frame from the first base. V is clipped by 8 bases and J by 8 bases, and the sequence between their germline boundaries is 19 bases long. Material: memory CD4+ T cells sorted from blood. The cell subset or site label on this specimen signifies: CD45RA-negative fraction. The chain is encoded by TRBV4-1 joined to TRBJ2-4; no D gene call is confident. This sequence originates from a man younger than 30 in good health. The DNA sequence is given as TGCGCCAGCTCCCCCATGACCCTTGGGGACATTCAGTACTTC. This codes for CASSPMTLGDIQYF.